This record covers a single TCR beta chain. Its antigen remains undetermined. The sample holds no much larger clone one base away, and base qualities are not on file. The library was prepared using the immunoSEQ multiplex PCR assay. Genomic DNA from the sorted T-cell subsets was used to amplify rearranged TCR beta chain products, which were then sequenced. The paper's processing steps were these. Shannon entropy and Simpson indices were used to measure the diversity of productive TCR beta rearrangements in each repertoire. To gauge clonal expansion, the frequencies of the 100 most abundant productive TCR beta clonotypes among total reads were added together. The TRB repertoires were scored with a self-reactivity index that is based on amino acid usage at CDR3beta positions 6 and 7. Two-way ANOVA was applied to the repertoire analyses, whereas Student t or Mann-Whitney tests were applied to the flow cytometric analyses. TCRdb carries this immuneACCESS record with in-frame sequences only. Its versions omit some clonotypes, under half of them owing to an unresolved V gene in the studies checked, with the rest unexplained. That table supplies the V and J calls and clone size; D and trimming were determined from the DNA. The sample contains more than 40,000 clones, over 80% of them found a single time. The biggest ten clones account for approximately 0.51% of the sample.

This specimen belongs to a study of regulatory and conventional T cells in RAG deficiency (dated by TCRdb to 2016 to 2017). Background on the whole study: To compare the diversity and composition of the repertoires of Treg, conventional CD4+ and CD8+ T cells between RAG-deficient patients and healthy controls, the study applied high-throughput TCR beta sequencing. General study outcomes and caveats: For some subjects, some T-cell subset analyses were not performed. Sorted CD25-high CD127-low cells from Omenn syndrome patients may represent peripherally activated cells rather than bona fide Treg cells. Compared with control T-cell subpopulations, the RAG-deficient patients had markedly lower Shannon entropy and higher Simpson indices. All patient T-cell subsets had shorter CDR3 lengths; Omenn syndrome patients showed >85% Treg-Tconv repertoire overlap at nucleotide and amino acid level. In Omenn syndrome and CID/AS patients compared with controls, around 100-fold fewer unique TCR beta sequences were detected from Treg cells, versus approximately 10-fold fewer for other subsets.

Before genomic DNA extraction, conventional CD4+ T cells were isolated from blood as CD25-low CD127-high cells. For repertoire analyses, the comparison group consisted of eight or nine healthy control donors. These records were also assigned to another study, of regulatory T cells. The second paper states: In the multiplex PCR, 52 forward TRBV primers and 13 reverse TRBJ primers were used, and assay-based and computational corrections were applied for amplification bias. Restricted unique TRB V-J pairs and skewed V and J gene usage were observed in patient repertoires, most markedly in regulatory T cells. The study compared T-cell receptor beta repertoires of sorted regulatory, conventional CD4+ and CD8+ T cells in CD3G-deficient patients with those in healthy controls. Ficoll density separation was used to isolate peripheral blood mononuclear cells. Within the immunoSEQ assay, multiplex PCR amplified rearranged TRB loci from genomic DNA. TRB amplicons were sequenced using an Illumina HiSeq platform. Raw sequences were error-filtered and aligned to reference gene sequences by custom algorithms and were subsequently analyzed with the immunoSEQ online tools. Frequencies of productive and nonproductive TRB rearrangements were assessed among unique sequences as well as among total sequences. Groups were compared by t tests, Mann-Whitney tests or two-way ANOVA performed in Prism software.

Sequencing input: CD4+ effector T cells sorted from blood. The receptor was isolated from a human donor in good health.

Read as DNA, the sequence is TGTGCCAGCTCACCAGGAAGACAATGGGAGCAGTTCTTC. The resulting protein is CASSPGRQWEQFF. The chain couples TRBV18 to TRBJ2-1; the D segment cannot be called with confidence. Including the terminal cysteine and phenylalanine, the CDR3 comprises 13 residues. The CDR3 DNA has 39 bases and is translated from base 1. Trimming removed 2 bases from V and 10 bases from J, leaving 12 bases between the germline ends. CDR1 and CDR2, looked up from the germline V gene, are KGHSH and LQKENI.